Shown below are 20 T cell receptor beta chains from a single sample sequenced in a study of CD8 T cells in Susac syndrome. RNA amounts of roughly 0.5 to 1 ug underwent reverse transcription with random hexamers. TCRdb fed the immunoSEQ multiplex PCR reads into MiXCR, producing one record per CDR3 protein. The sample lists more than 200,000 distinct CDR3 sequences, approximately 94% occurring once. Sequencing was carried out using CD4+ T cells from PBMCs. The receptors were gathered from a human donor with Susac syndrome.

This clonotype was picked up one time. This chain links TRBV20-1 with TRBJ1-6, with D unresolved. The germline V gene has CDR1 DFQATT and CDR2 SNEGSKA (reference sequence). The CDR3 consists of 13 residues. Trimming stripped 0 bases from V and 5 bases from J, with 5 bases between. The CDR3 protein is CSARDPNNSPLHF. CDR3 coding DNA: TGCAGTGCTAGAGACCCCAATAATTCACCCCTCCACTTT.

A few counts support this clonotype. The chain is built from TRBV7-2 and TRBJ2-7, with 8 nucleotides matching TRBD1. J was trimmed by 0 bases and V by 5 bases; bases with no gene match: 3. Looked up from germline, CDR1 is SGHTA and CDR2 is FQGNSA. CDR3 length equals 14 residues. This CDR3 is CASSVDRDSYEQYF. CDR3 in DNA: TGTGCCAGCAGCGTGGACAGGGACTCCTACGAGCAGTACTTC.

The CDR3 bases are TGCAGTGCTAGAGGGCCGGGGGTCCCCGCTGGCTACACCTTC. This translates into CSARGPGVPAGYTF. The chain employs TRBV20-1 and TRBJ1-2; D perhaps matches TRBD1 (5 bases). Per germline, CDR1 DFQATT and CDR2 SNEGSKA (reference sequence). The CDR3 sequence is 14 residues long. The V end lost 1 base, the J end lost 7 bases, and 16 bases lay between the germline ends.

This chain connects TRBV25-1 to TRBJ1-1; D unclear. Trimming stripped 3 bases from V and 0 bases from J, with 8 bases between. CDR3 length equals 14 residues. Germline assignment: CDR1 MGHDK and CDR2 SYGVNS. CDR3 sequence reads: CASSEYTLNTEAFF. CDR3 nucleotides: TGTGCCAGCAGTGAGTACACCTTGAACACTGAAGCTTTCTTT.

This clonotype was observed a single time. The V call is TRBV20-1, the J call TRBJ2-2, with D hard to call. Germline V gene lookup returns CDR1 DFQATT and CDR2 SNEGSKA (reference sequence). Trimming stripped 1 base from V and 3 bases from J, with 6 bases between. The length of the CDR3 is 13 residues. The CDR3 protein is CSARAPYTGELFF. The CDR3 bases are TGCAGTGCTAGAGCCCCGTACACCGGGGAGCTGTTTTTT.

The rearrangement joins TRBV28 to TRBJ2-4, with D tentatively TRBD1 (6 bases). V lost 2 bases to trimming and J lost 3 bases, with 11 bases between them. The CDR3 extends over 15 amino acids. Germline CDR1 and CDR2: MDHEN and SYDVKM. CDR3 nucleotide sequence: TGTGCCAGCAGTTTACAGGGGTTCGGCAAAAACATTCAGTACTTC. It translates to CASSLQGFGKNIQYF.

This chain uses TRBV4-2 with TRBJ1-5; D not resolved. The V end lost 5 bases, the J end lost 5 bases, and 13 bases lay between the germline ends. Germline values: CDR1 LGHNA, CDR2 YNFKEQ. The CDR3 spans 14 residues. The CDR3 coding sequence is TGTGCCAGCAGCAGCCGAACTGGGGATCAGCCCCAGCATTTT. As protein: CASSSRTGDQPQHF.

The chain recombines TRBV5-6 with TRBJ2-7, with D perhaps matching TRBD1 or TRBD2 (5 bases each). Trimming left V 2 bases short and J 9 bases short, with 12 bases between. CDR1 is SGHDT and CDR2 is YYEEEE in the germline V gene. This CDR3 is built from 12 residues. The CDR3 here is CASSFEERGQYF. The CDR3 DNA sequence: TGTGCCAGCAGCTTCGAGGAGAGGGGGCAGTACTTC.

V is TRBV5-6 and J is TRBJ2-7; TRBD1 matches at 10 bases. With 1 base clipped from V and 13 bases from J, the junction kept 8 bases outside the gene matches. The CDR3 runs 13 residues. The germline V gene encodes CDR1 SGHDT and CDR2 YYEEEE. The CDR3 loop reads CASSLRGTGERYF. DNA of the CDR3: TGTGCCAGCAGCTTGCGCGGGACAGGGGAAAGATACTTC.

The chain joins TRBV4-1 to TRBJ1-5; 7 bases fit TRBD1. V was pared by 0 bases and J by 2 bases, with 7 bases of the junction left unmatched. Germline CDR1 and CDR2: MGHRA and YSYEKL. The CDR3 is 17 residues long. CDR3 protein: CASSQDFDRVGNQPQHF. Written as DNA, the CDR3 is TGCGCCAGCAGCCAAGACTTCGACAGGGTTGGCAATCAGCCCCAGCATTTT.

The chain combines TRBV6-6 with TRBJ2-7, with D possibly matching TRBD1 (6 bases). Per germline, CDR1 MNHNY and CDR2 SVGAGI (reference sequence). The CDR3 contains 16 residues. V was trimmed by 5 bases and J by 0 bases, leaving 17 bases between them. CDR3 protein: CASSTTQGGGSYEQYF. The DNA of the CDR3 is TGTGCCAGCAGTACGACACAGGGTGGAGGCTCCTACGAGCAGTACTTC.

The CDR3 DNA follows: TGTGCCAGCAGTCTCCGGACAGGGGCGGAGGAGACCCAGTACTTC. Translating it yields CASSLRTGAEETQYF. The chain links TRBV27 to TRBJ2-5, with 9 bases fitting TRBD1. Germline V gene lookup returns CDR1 MNHEY and CDR2 SMNVEV (reference sequence). CDR3 length: 15 residues. The V gene end was trimmed by 5 bases and the J gene end by 5 bases; junction bases not matched to a gene: 9.

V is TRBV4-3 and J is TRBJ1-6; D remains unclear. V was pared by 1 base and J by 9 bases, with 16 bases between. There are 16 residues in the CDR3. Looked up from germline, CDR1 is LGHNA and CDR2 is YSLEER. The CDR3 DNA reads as TGCGCCAGCAGCCAAGCTCCTTGGGGAGAGGGTTCACCCCTCCACTTT. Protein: CASSQAPWGEGSPLHF.

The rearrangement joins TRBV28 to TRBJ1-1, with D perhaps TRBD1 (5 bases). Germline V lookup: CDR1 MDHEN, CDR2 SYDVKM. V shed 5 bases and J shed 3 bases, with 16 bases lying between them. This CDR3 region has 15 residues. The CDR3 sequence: CASSRRDLADTEAFF. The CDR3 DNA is TGTGCCAGCAGTAGACGGGACTTGGCGGACACTGAAGCTTTCTTT.

The CDR3 loop is CASNKDGTNEKLFF. CDR3 in DNA: TGTGCCAGCAATAAGGACGGAACTAATGAAAAACTGTTTTTT. The rearrangement links TRBV9 to TRBJ1-4, with D uncertain. The length of the CDR3 is 14 residues. Germline V CDR1 and CDR2: SGDLS, YYNGEE. The V and J ends lost 6 bases and 1 base respectively, with 10 bases between them.

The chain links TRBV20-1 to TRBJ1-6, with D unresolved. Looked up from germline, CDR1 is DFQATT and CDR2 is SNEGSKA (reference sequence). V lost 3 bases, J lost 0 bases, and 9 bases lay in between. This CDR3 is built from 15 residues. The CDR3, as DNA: TGCAGTGCTAGGGAGATAAACTCCTATAATTCACCCCTCCACTTT. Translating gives CSAREINSYNSPLHF.

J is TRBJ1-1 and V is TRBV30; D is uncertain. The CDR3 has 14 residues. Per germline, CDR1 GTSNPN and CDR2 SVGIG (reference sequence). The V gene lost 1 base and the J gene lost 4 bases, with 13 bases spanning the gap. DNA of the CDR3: TGTGCCTGGAGTGAGGGCCATTCCGGCACTGAAGCTTTCTTT. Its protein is CAWSEGHSGTEAFF.

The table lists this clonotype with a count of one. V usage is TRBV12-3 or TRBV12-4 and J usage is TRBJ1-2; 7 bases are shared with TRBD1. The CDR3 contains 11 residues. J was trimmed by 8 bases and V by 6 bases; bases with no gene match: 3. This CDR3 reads CASRLRGGYTF. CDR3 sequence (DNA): TGTGCCAGCAGACTCAGGGGGGGCTACACCTTC.

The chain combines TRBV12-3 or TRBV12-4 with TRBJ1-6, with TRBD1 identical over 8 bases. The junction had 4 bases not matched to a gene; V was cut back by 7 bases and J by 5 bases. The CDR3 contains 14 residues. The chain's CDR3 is CASTKTGDNSPLHF. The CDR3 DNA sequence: TGTGCCAGCACTAAGACAGGGGATAATTCACCCCTCCACTTT.

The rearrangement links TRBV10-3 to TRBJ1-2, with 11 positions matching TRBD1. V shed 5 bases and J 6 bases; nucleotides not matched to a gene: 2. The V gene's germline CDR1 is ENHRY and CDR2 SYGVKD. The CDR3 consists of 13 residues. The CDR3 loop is CAISLGQGDGYTF. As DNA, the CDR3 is TGTGCCATCAGTTTGGGACAGGGGGATGGCTACACCTTC.